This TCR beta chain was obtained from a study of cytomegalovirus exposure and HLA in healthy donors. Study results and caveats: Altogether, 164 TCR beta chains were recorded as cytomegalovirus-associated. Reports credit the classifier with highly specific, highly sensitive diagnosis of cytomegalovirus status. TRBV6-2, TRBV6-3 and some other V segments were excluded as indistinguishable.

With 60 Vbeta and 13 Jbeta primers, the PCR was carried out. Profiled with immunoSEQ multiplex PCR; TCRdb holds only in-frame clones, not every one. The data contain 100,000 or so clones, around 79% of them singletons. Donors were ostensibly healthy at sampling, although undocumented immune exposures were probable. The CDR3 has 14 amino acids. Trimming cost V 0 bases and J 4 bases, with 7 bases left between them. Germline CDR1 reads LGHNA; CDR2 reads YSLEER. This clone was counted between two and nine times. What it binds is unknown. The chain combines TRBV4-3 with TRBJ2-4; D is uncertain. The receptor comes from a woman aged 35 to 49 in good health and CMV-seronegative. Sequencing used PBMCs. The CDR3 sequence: CASSQDNRKNIQYF. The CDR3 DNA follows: TGCGCCAGCAGCCAAGATAACAGAAAAAACATTCAGTACTTC.